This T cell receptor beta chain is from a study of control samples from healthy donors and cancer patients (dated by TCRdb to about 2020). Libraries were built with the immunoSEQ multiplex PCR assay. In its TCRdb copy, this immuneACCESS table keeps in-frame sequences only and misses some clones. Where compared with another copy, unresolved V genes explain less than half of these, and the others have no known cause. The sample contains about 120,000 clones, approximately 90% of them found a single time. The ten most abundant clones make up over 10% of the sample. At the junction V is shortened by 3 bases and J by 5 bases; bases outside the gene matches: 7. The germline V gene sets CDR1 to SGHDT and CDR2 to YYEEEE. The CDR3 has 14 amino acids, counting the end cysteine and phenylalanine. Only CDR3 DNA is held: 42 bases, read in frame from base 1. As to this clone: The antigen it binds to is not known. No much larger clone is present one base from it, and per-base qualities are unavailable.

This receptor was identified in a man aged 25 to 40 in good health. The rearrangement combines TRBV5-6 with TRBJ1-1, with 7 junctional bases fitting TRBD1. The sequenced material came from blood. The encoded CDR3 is CASSSTGRETEAFF. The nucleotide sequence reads TGTGCCAGCAGCTCGACAGGGAGAGAGACTGAAGCTTTCTTT.